These 31 T cell receptor beta chains originate from one sample sequenced in a study of blood T cell repertoires in COVID-19. The table came from immunoSEQ multiplex PCR; TCRdb's copy has only in-frame clones and leaves some out. The table lists about 190,000 clones, around 90% of them singletons. What was sequenced was peripheral blood. These receptor sequences come from a man between 35 and 55 years old with acute or convalescent COVID-19.

The J gene is TRBJ1-4, the V gene TRBV6-6, with D possibly TRBD1 on 5 matching bases. The CDR3 length is 16 residues. Trimming removed 2 bases at V and 5 bases at J, with 15 bases between. Germline V lookup: CDR1 MNHNY, CDR2 SVGAGI (reference sequence). CDR3 bases: TGTGCCAGCAGTTACCCACCGGACACAGGAAATGAAAAACTGTTTTTT. This encodes CASSYPPDTGNEKLFF.

This clone was seen only a few times. The chain has TRBV28 and TRBJ1-6; 8 bases are a match to TRBD1. The trim removed 6 bases at V and 10 bases at J, leaving 8 bases unmatched. This CDR3 has 14 residues. The germline gives CDR1 MDHEN, CDR2 SYDVKM. CDR3 in DNA: TGTGCCAGCAGGGAGGACAGGGAATTATCACCCCTCCACTTT. This gives the protein CASREDRELSPLHF.

This clone was detected once. The rearrangement uses TRBV7-2 and TRBJ2-5; perhaps TRBD1 as D (6 bases). This CDR3 is 15 amino acids long. Germline CDR1 and CDR2: SGHTA and FQGNSA. The V end was cut by 5 bases, the J end by 1 base, with 14 bases between. CDR3 DNA: TGTGCCAGCAGCCCTCAAGGGGGTTCCCAAGAGACCCAGTACTTC. Protein: CASSPQGGSQETQYF.

This chain joins TRBV5-1 and TRBJ1-2; TRBD1 might be the D (6 bases). This CDR3 region has 16 residues. Germline V gene data show CDR1 as SGHRS and CDR2 as YFSETQ. V gave up 0 bases and J gave up 2 bases, with 14 bases separating them. DNA of the CDR3: TGCGCCAGCAGCTTGGCCAGGGGCCAGGGCAACTATGGCTACACCTTC. This encodes CASSLARGQGNYGYTF.

To note about this clone: Additional DNA sequences in this sample encode the identical CDR3. This rearrangement joins TRBV15 to TRBJ2-1; D gene ambiguous. Germline CDR1 and CDR2: LNHNV and YYDKDF (reference sequence). This CDR3 is 14 amino acids long. The ends were cut back, 0 bases at V and 4 bases at J, with 7 bases in the middle. For the CDR3, the DNA is TGTGCCACCAGCAGAGACCTCCAGTACAATGAGCAGTTCTTC. Its protein product is CATSRDLQYNEQFF.

The chain has TRBV11-2 and TRBJ1-1; no clear D. The CDR3 runs to 16 residues. From germline, CDR1 is SGHAT and CDR2 FQNNGV. Trimming took off 0 bases at V and 2 bases at J, with 13 bases between the two ends. Written as DNA, the CDR3 is TGTGCCAGCAGCTTAGATCTCGGTCAGCGCAACACTGAAGCTTTCTTT. The encoded protein is CASSLDLGQRNTEAFF. Full variable domain (remainder filled in from reference TRBV11-2 and TRBJ1-1): EAGVAQSPRYKIIEKRQSVAFWCNPISGHATLYWYQQILGQGPKLLIQFQNNGVVDDSQLPKDRFSAERLKGVDSTLKIQPAKLEDSAVYLCASSLDLGQRNTEAFFGQGTRLTVV.

This clone was counted a single time. The chain is built from TRBV6-5 and TRBJ1-1, with TRBD1 matching 10 bases. Germline values: CDR1 MNHEY, CDR2 SVGAGI. J gave up 4 bases and V 0 bases, and 2 bases lay outside the gene matches. The CDR3 covers 15 residues. The CDR3 bases are TGTGCCAGCAGTTACTCTAGGACAGGGGGCACTGAAGCTTTCTTT. It encodes CASSYSRTGGTEAFF.

The V gene is TRBV7-2, the J gene TRBJ2-7, with TRBD1 as a possible D gene (5 bases). This CDR3 is 14 amino acids long. The V and J ends lost 7 bases and 3 bases respectively, with 16 bases between them. CDR1 is SGHTA and CDR2 is FQGNSA in the germline V gene. As DNA, the CDR3 is TGTGCCAGCAAACGACAGTCCCCAGACTACGAGCAGTACTTC. Translating gives CASKRQSPDYEQYF.

This clone was seen once. V gene TRBV4-3 combines with J gene TRBJ2-3, with 9 bases fitting TRBD2. Germline V gene sequence: CDR1 LGHNA, CDR2 YSLEER. The CDR3 runs 17 residues. Unmatched junction bases numbered 6, after V lost 0 bases and J lost 2 bases. This chain's CDR3 is CASSQEGRGGITDTQYF. The DNA for the CDR3 is TGCGCCAGCAGCCAAGAAGGGCGGGGGGGAATCACAGATACGCAGTATTTT.

This chain links TRBV5-5 with TRBJ2-2, with TRBD1 identical over 10 bases. The CDR3 sequence is 18 residues long. Germline V gene data show CDR1 as SGHKS and CDR2 as YYEKEE (reference sequence). Trimming at V came to 2 bases and at J to 3 bases, leaving 10 bases not matched to a gene. Here the CDR3 reads CASSFSGQGRLDTGELFF. As DNA, the CDR3 is TGTGCCAGCAGCTTCTCGGGACAGGGGCGACTCGACACCGGGGAGCTGTTTTTT.

The chain is built from TRBV5-1 and TRBJ1-6, with TRBD1 identical over 7 bases. The CDR3 spans 15 residues. Germline CDR1 is SGHRS and CDR2 is YFSETQ. The J segment lost 9 bases and the V segment lost 1 base, leaving 7 bases of the junction unmatched. The CDR3 here is CASSLSAGGFSPLHF. CDR3 DNA sequence: TGCGCCAGCAGCTTGTCGGCAGGGGGTTTTTCACCCCTCCACTTT. Full variable domain (outside the CDR3, taken from reference TRBV5-1 and TRBJ1-6): KAGVTQTPRYLIKTRGQQVTLSCSPISGHRSVSWYQQTPGQGLQFLFEYFSETQRNKGNFPGRFSGRQFSNSRSEMNVSTLELGDSALYLCASSLSAGGFSPLHFGNGTRLTVT.

The gene calls are TRBV5-4 and TRBJ1-6; 7 bases map to TRBD1. The CDR3 is 16 residues long. The germline V gene encodes CDR1 SGHNT and CDR2 YYREEE (reference sequence). With 0 bases clipped from V and 8 bases from J, the junction kept 8 bases outside the gene matches. This chain's CDR3 is CASSLEGQGDHSPLHF. In DNA form, the CDR3 reads TGTGCCAGCAGCTTGGAGGGGCAGGGGGATCATTCACCCCTCCACTTT.

The chain combines TRBV9 with TRBJ1-3, with D unclear. Trimming removed 4 bases from V and 2 bases from J, with 13 bases in between. This CDR3 has 15 amino acids. Looked up from germline, CDR1 is SGDLS and CDR2 is YYNGEE. The CDR3 here is CASSPNRGAGNTIYF. The CDR3 bases are TGTGCCAGCAGCCCTAATCGGGGTGCTGGAAACACCATATATTTT. Drawing the rest from reference TRBV9 and TRBJ1-3, the complete variable domain is DSGVTQTPKHLITATGQRVTLRCSPRSGDLSVYWYQQSLDQGLQFLIQYYNGEERAKGNILERFSAQQFPDLHSELNLSSLELGDSALYFCASSPNRGAGNTIYFGEGSWLTVV.

The chain has TRBV6-6 and TRBJ2-7; 7 nucleotides line up with TRBD1. CDR1 is MNHNY and CDR2 is SVGAGI in the germline V gene (reference sequence). J was trimmed by 4 bases and V by 4 bases; bases with no gene match: 10. The CDR3 extends over 15 amino acids. The CDR3: CASSSTGTAVYEQYF. The CDR3 coding sequence is TGTGCCAGCAGTTCTACCGGGACAGCCGTATACGAGCAGTACTTC.

The gene calls are TRBV28 and TRBJ1-4; D unclear. The length of the CDR3 is 12 residues. V was clipped by 3 bases and J by 8 bases, with 7 bases between them. The V gene's germline CDR1 is MDHEN and CDR2 SYDVKM. The CDR3, as DNA: TGTGCCAGCAGTTTCTCGGAGGAAAAACTGTTTTTT. Amino acid sequence: CASSFSEEKLFF.

The chain has TRBV11-2 and TRBJ1-6; D unresolved. Trimming took 0 bases from V and 4 from J, leaving 7 bases between them. CDR3 length equals 15 residues. Germline V lookup: CDR1 SGHAT, CDR2 FQNNGV. For the CDR3, the DNA is TGTGCCAGCAGCTTAGAGGCAATTTATAATTCACCCCTCCACTTT. Protein: CASSLEAIYNSPLHF.

This clone appeared once. The rearrangement joins TRBV19 to TRBJ2-2, with 7 positions matching TRBD2. Germline V gene lookup returns CDR1 LNHDA and CDR2 SQIVND (reference sequence). This CDR3 has 15 amino acids. Unmatched junction bases numbered 6, after V lost 4 bases and J lost 4 bases. The CDR3 spells CASSRSGASTGELFF. The CDR3 DNA is TGTGCCAGTAGTAGAAGCGGGGCATCCACCGGGGAGCTGTTTTTT.

Of note for this clone: Other DNA sequences in this sample translate to the same CDR3. The gene calls are TRBV5-1 and TRBJ2-5; TRBD2 aligns across 10 bases. Trimming at V came to 0 bases and at J to 3 bases, leaving 2 bases not matched to a gene. The CDR3 length is 15 residues. CDR1 and CDR2 (germline): SGHRS, YFSETQ. The CDR3 spells CASSLVLAGEETQYF. CDR3 nucleotides: TGCGCCAGCAGCTTGGTTCTAGCGGGGGAAGAGACCCAGTACTTC.

J is TRBJ1-5 and V is TRBV7-9; the D gene is possibly TRBD1 (5 bases). This CDR3 contains 16 residues. The germline V gene has CDR1 SEHNR and CDR2 FQNEAQ (reference sequence). The V gene lost 4 bases and the J gene lost 9 bases, with 22 bases spanning the gap. DNA of the CDR3: TGTGCCAGCAGCTCCCGTGGGGGGGGAGGAGTATTGCCCCAGCATTTT. This gives the protein CASSSRGGGGVLPQHF.

The rearrangement joins TRBV6-6 to TRBJ1-6, with TRBD1 matching 10 bases. This CDR3 contains 15 residues. CDR1 is MNHNY, CDR2 SVGAGI, per germline (reference sequence). The ends lost 4 bases at V and 6 bases at J; junction bases unmatched: 3. CDR3: CASSSGQGVNSPLHF. The CDR3 coding sequence is TGTGCCAGCAGTTCCGGACAGGGGGTTAATTCACCCCTCCACTTT.

This rearrangement joins TRBV3-1 (or the pseudogene TRBV3-2) to TRBJ2-7; perhaps TRBD2 as D (6 bases). Deletions cut 8 bases from V and 2 bases from J, with 7 bases between. This CDR3 contains 11 residues. The germline V gene encodes CDR1 LGHDT and CDR2 YNNKEL (reference sequence). For the CDR3, the DNA is TGTGCCAGCGGGGAGGCCTACGAGCAGTACTTC. Its translation: CASGEAYEQYF.

The chain combines TRBV5-6 with TRBJ1-1, with 8 bases that match TRBD1. From germline, CDR1 is SGHDT and CDR2 YYEEEE. This CDR3 is 15 amino acids long. The V segment lost 4 bases and the J segment 3 bases; nucleotides outside the gene matches: 8. In DNA, the CDR3 is TGTGCCAGCAGCAAAGACCCGACAGGGGACACTGAAGCTTTCTTT. Protein: CASSKDPTGDTEAFF.

A single count supports this clone. This chain links TRBV28 with TRBJ1-2, with D possibly TRBD1 on 5 matching bases. Per germline, CDR1 MDHEN and CDR2 SYDVKM. CDR3 length: 15 residues. Trimming removed 3 bases at V and 0 bases at J, with 11 bases between. The CDR3 sequence is CASSLGGTTNYGYTF. CDR3 coding DNA: TGTGCCAGCAGTTTGGGGGGGACGACTAACTATGGCTACACCTTC.

The chain has TRBV7-2 and TRBJ1-1; TRBD1 matches at 10 bases. The CDR3 is 16 amino acids. After removal of 2 bases from V and 3 bases from J, the junction contained 6 bases not matched to a gene. From germline, CDR1 is SGHTA and CDR2 FQGNSA. For the CDR3, the DNA is TGTGCCAGCAGCTTAAGAGGTGGGACAGGGGACACTGAAGCTTTCTTT. This sequence encodes CASSLRGGTGDTEAFF.

The chain is built from TRBV2 and TRBJ1-1, with 8 bases matching TRBD1. The CDR3 spans 15 residues. Losses at the gene ends were 3 bases for V and 3 bases for J; bases not matched to a gene: 6. The germline gives CDR1 SNHLY, CDR2 FYNNEI. The CDR3 DNA sequence: TGTGCCAGCAGTGATAGACAGGGGATCGACACTGAAGCTTTCTTT. Translated, it gives CASSDRQGIDTEAFF.

The J gene is TRBJ2-3, the V gene TRBV3-1 (or the pseudogene TRBV3-2), with 8 bases matching TRBD2. The V segment lost 4 bases and the J segment 0 bases; nucleotides outside the gene matches: 9. The CDR3 consists of 17 residues. CDR1 LGHDT and CDR2 YNNKEL come from the germline V gene (reference sequence). CDR3 sequence: CASSPHDSGESTDTQYF. CDR3 nucleotide sequence: TGTGCCAGCAGCCCCCATGATAGCGGGGAAAGCACAGATACGCAGTATTTT.

The rearrangement uses TRBV20-1 and TRBJ1-5; TRBD1 is a possible D gene (5 bases). Trimming shortened V by 3 bases and J by 1 base, and 13 bases separated the two germline ends. The CDR3 has 15 amino acids. Germline lookup yields CDR1 DFQATT and CDR2 SNEGSKA (reference sequence). CDR3: CSASMGGRSNQPQHF. For the CDR3, the DNA is TGCAGTGCTAGTATGGGGGGAAGAAGCAATCAGCCCCAGCATTTT.

The chain carries TRBV5-4 and TRBJ2-7; D gene unclear. Trimming removed 3 bases from V and 2 bases from J, with 9 bases in between. The CDR3 consists of 13 residues. Germline CDR1 reads SGHNT; CDR2 reads YYREEE (reference sequence). The CDR3 coding sequence is TGTGCCAGCAGCTCCTTTAGTGCCTACGAGCAGTACTTC. Its protein product is CASSSFSAYEQYF.

The chain has TRBV10-3 and TRBJ2-3; possibly TRBD2 for D (6 bases). Trimming removed 6 bases from V and 0 bases from J, with 13 bases in between. CDR3 length: 15 amino acids. CDR1 is ENHRY, CDR2 SYGVKD, per germline. In DNA form, the CDR3 reads TGTGCCATCAGGGCTCTAGCGACTAGCACAGATACGCAGTATTTT. It yields the protein CAIRALATSTDTQYF.

The chain joins TRBV5-4 to TRBJ2-3; 13 positions agree with TRBD2. Trimming removed 3 bases from V and 2 bases from J; junction bases left unmatched: 6. The CDR3 covers 17 residues. Per the germline V gene, CDR1 is SGHNT and CDR2 is YYREEE (reference sequence). DNA for the CDR3: TGTGCCAGCAGCTCTGGACTAGCGGGGGCCATCACAGATACGCAGTATTTT. Translated, it gives CASSSGLAGAITDTQYF. The full variable domain, its missing parts supplied by reference TRBV5-4 and TRBJ2-3, is ETGVTQSPTHLIKTRGQQVTLRCSSQSGHNTVSWYQQALGQGPQFIFQYYREEENGRGNFPPRFSGLQFPNYSSELNVNALELDDSALYLCASSSGLAGAITDTQYFGPGTRLTVL.

The chain employs TRBV5-1 and TRBJ1-4; 7 bases are a match to TRBD1. Germline V CDR1 and CDR2: SGHRS, YFSETQ. CDR3 length: 15 amino acids. With 1 base clipped from V and 8 bases from J, the junction kept 8 bases outside the gene matches. Here the CDR3 DNA reads TGCGCCAGCAGCTTGAACACAGGGGCGCAGGAAAAACTGTTTTTT. Translated, it gives CASSLNTGAQEKLFF.